The 15 T cell receptor beta chains presented below share a single source sample, sequenced in a study of blood T cell repertoires in COVID-19. TCRdb's copy holds only in-frame clones and misses some; the assay was immunoSEQ multiplex PCR. The table records about 78,000 clones, roughly nine tenths of them present only once. The material sequenced was peripheral blood. These receptors were collected from a man aged 45 to 65 with active or convalescent COVID-19.

V gene TRBV3-1 (or the pseudogene TRBV3-2) combines with J gene TRBJ2-5, with D possibly TRBD1 on 6 matching bases. The V end was cut by 2 bases, the J end by 5 bases, with 18 bases between. Looked up from germline, CDR1 is LGHDT and CDR2 is YNNKEL (reference sequence). The length of the CDR3 is 16 residues. The CDR3 DNA reads TGTGCCAGCAGCCAACCAGGCATGGGGGCCGGGGAGACCCAGTACTTC. It yields the protein CASSQPGMGAGETQYF.

The chain couples TRBV4-3 to TRBJ2-7; TRBD1 is a possible D gene (6 bases). Per germline, CDR1 LGHNA and CDR2 YSLEER. The CDR3 is made up of 14 amino acids. Trimming took 0 bases from V and 5 from J, leaving 11 bases between them. The CDR3 bases are TGCGCCAGCAGCCAAGAGAAGGGGGTCAACGAGCAGTACTTC. Amino acid sequence: CASSQEKGVNEQYF.

This clone occurred once. The V and J genes are TRBV7-8 and TRBJ1-6; D is unresolved. The CDR3 runs 14 residues. The V end lost 1 base, the J end lost 7 bases, and 8 bases lay between the germline ends. Germline V gene data show CDR1 as SGHVS and CDR2 as FQNEAQ. CDR3 nucleotide sequence: TGTGCCAGCAGCTTAGTCAGGATGAATTCACCCCTCCACTTT. This gives the protein CASSLVRMNSPLHF.

The chain links TRBV6-5 to TRBJ1-5; no firm D call. CDR1 and CDR2 (germline): MNHEY, SVGAGI. The CDR3 is 15 amino acids. The V gene lost 6 bases and the J gene lost 0 bases, with 12 bases spanning the gap. The CDR3 sequence is CASSFTVDSNQPQHF. The CDR3 nucleotides read TGTGCCAGCAGCTTTACAGTAGATAGCAATCAGCCCCAGCATTTT.

The chain combines TRBV18 with TRBJ2-7; 8 bases match TRBD1. This CDR3 is built from 16 residues. The germline CDR1 and CDR2 sequences are KGHSH and LQKENI. Trimming cost V 5 bases and J 3 bases; bases outside gene matches: 12. CDR3 bases: TGTGCCAGCTCATCGAATGCAGGGGGCTACCACTACGAGCAGTACTTC. Protein: CASSSNAGGYHYEQYF. Supplemented by reference TRBV18 and TRBJ2-7, the full variable domain reads NAGVMQNPRHLVRRRGQEARLRCSPMKGHSHVYWYRQLPEEGLKFMVYLQKENIIDESGMPKERFSAEFPKEGPSILRIQQVVRGDSAAYFCASSSNAGGYHYEQYFGPGTRLTVT.

This sequence joins TRBV11-2 and TRBJ2-3; TRBD1 agrees at 8 bases. Germline V CDR1 and CDR2: SGHAT, FQNNGV. The CDR3 has 15 residues. J was trimmed by 3 bases and V by 4 bases; bases with no gene match: 6. The CDR3 loop is CASSSPTGETDTQYF. The CDR3 DNA reads TGTGCCAGCAGCTCACCGACAGGGGAGACAGATACGCAGTATTTT.

The chain uses TRBV2 and TRBJ2-7; 9 bases agree with TRBD2. Germline CDR1 is SNHLY and CDR2 is FYNNEI. This CDR3 has 18 amino acids. V shed 0 bases and J 3 bases; nucleotides not matched to a gene: 12. The CDR3 bases are TGTGCCAGCAGTGAAGCGATCGGGACTAGCCACACGTTCTACGAGCAGTACGTC. Encoded protein: CASSEAIGTSHTFYEQYV.

This clone was detected once. The chain links TRBV10-3 to TRBJ2-3; possibly TRBD1 for D (5 bases). V was cut by 10 bases and J by 3 bases, with 8 bases left in between. Germline CDR1 ENHRY, CDR2 SYGVKD. The CDR3 is 11 amino acids. CDR3: CATQGTDTQYF. The CDR3 nucleotides read TGTGCCACGCAGGGAACAGATACGCAGTATTTT.

The chain is built from TRBV7-8 and TRBJ2-3; the match to TRBD2 covers 7 bases. Unmatched junction bases numbered 2, after V lost 1 base and J lost 1 base. Germline values: CDR1 SGHVS, CDR2 FQNEAQ. The CDR3 covers 15 residues. The CDR3 spells CASSLGLAGTDTQYF. The CDR3 DNA is TGTGCCAGCAGCTTAGGGCTAGCGGGCACAGATACGCAGTATTTT.

V and J are TRBV11-2 and TRBJ1-5; 7 nucleotides line up with TRBD1. Per germline, CDR1 SGHAT and CDR2 FQNNGV. With V trimmed by 5 bases and J by 4 bases, 2 bases remained unmatched. The CDR3 consists of 13 residues. The CDR3 loop is CASSQQGNQPQHF. In DNA form, the CDR3 reads TGTGCCAGCAGCCAACAGGGGAATCAGCCCCAGCATTTT.

J is TRBJ1-1 and V is TRBV6-5, with a tentative D call TRBD1 (6 bases). Trimming stripped 6 bases from V and 3 bases from J, with 11 bases between. Germline values: CDR1 MNHEY, CDR2 SVGAGI. This CDR3 contains 13 residues. This CDR3 is CASRPQGDTEAFF. The CDR3 DNA sequence: TGTGCCAGCAGGCCACAGGGTGACACTGAAGCTTTCTTT.

This clone was found once. The chain is built from TRBV18 and TRBJ2-1; 10 positions agree with TRBD1. Trimming removed 4 bases from V and 7 bases from J; junction bases left unmatched: 7. Germline V CDR1 and CDR2: KGHSH, LQKENI. CDR3 length equals 15 residues. DNA for the CDR3: TGTGCCAGCTCACTCCGGGACAGGGGTGAAAATGAGCAGTTCTTC. It translates to CASSLRDRGENEQFF.

The CDR3 sequence: CASSQPGQPNIQYF. CDR3 nucleotides: TGTGCCAGCAGCCAACCGGGACAGCCAAACATTCAGTACTTC. The chain joins TRBV3-1 (or the pseudogene TRBV3-2) to TRBJ2-4; 7 bases are shared with TRBD1. J was trimmed by 6 bases and V by 2 bases; bases with no gene match: 4. Germline V gives CDR1 LGHDT, CDR2 YNNKEL (reference sequence). This CDR3 spans 14 amino acids.

This chain links TRBV6-2 or TRBV6-3 with TRBJ1-2; TRBD1 is a possible D gene (6 bases). The CDR3 is 15 residues long. CDR1 and CDR2 from the germline V gene are MNHEY and SVGEGT. Trimming left V 2 bases short and J 0 bases short, with 10 bases between. The CDR3 region has the DNA TGTGCCAGCAGTTACCAGGGGAACCCTAACTATGGCTACACCTTC. Its protein product is CASSYQGNPNYGYTF.

This clone was seen just once. The rearrangement joins TRBV5-1 to TRBJ1-6; tentatively, D is TRBD1 (6 bases). Germline values: CDR1 SGHRS, CDR2 YFSETQ. CDR3 length: 15 amino acids. V was shortened by 4 bases and J by 0 bases, with 8 bases between the two germline ends. The CDR3 protein is CASSTDSSYNSPLHF. As DNA, the CDR3 is TGCGCCAGCAGCACGGACAGCTCCTATAATTCACCCCTCCACTTT.